These 19 T cell receptor beta chains share one sample of origin, sequenced in a study of cytomegalovirus exposure and HLA in healthy donors. The study ran its PCR with 60 Vbeta and 13 Jbeta primers. Sequencing was performed with immunoSEQ multiplex PCR; in TCRdb, only in-frame clones are kept and a portion is missing. Found here are 150,000 to 200,000 clones, about 85% of them singletons; the top ten hold approximately 2.3%. Material for sequencing was PBMCs. The receptors were sampled from a man in his late teens or twenties in good health and CMV-seropositive.

This clone was seen just once. The chain is built from TRBV9 and TRBJ2-5; D remains unclear. V lost 0 bases and J 5 bases, leaving 8 bases between the germline ends. Germline assignment: CDR1 SGDLS and CDR2 YYNGEE. The CDR3 runs 13 residues. CDR3 sequence (DNA): TGTGCCAGCAGCGTAGGCGCCGAGGAGACCCAGTACTTC. Translation gives CASSVGAEETQYF.

This rearrangement joins TRBV5-1 to TRBJ2-2, with TRBD1 as a possible D gene (6 bases). The V gene's germline CDR1 is SGHRS and CDR2 YFSETQ. The CDR3 loop spans 16 amino acids. Trimming left V 4 bases short and J 1 base short, with 14 bases between. This CDR3 is CASSRVQGKNTGELFF. In DNA, the CDR3 is TGCGCCAGCAGCCGTGTACAGGGAAAGAACACCGGGGAGCTGTTTTTT.

The chain couples TRBV14 to TRBJ1-5; D is undetermined. Per the germline V gene, CDR1 is SGHDN and CDR2 is FVKESK. The V end was cut by 4 bases, the J end by 6 bases, with 10 bases between. The CDR3 has 13 amino acids. The CDR3 sequence is CASSRHIGQPQHF. CDR3 nucleotides: TGTGCCAGCAGCCGGCATATTGGTCAGCCCCAGCATTTT. Looking up the rest from reference TRBV14 and TRBJ1-5 gives the full variable domain: EAGVTQFPSHSVIEKGQTVTLRCDPISGHDNLYWYRRVMGKEIKFLLHFVKESKQDESGMPNNRFLAERTGGTYSTLKVQPAELEDSGVYFCASSRHIGQPQHFGDGTRLSIL.

The rearrangement joins TRBV6-6 to TRBJ2-1, with TRBD2 matching 12 bases. The ends lost 7 bases at V and 7 bases at J; junction bases unmatched: 5. This CDR3 is built from 14 residues. CDR1 is MNHNY and CDR2 is SVGAGI in the germline V gene (reference sequence). The CDR3 DNA is TGTGCCAGCAATCTAGCGGGGGGGCAAAATGAGCAGTTCTTC. Residues: CASNLAGGQNEQFF.

This chain uses TRBV6-1 with TRBJ2-1; 10 bases line up with TRBD2. Germline loops: CDR1 MNHNS, CDR2 SASEGT. V was clipped by 2 bases and J by 8 bases; unmatched bases: 6. CDR3 size: 15 residues. CDR3 DNA: TGTGCCAGCAGTGAACAACTAGCGGGGATGTATGAGCAGTTCTTC. It encodes CASSEQLAGMYEQFF.

V usage is TRBV4-2 and J usage is TRBJ1-1, with D unclear. The V and J ends lost 0 bases and 3 bases respectively, with 11 bases between them. This CDR3 is built from 15 residues. The V gene's germline CDR1 is LGHNA and CDR2 YNFKEQ. The CDR3 DNA is TGTGCCAGCAGCCAAGAGAGCGGAGGAGACACTGAAGCTTTCTTT. Protein product: CASSQESGGDTEAFF.

This clone was detected only once. The chain couples TRBV7-2 to TRBJ2-5; D is unclear. Germline V gives CDR1 SGHTA, CDR2 FQGNSA. The CDR3 sequence is 13 residues long. V shed 1 base and J shed 5 bases, with 8 bases lying between them. This CDR3 is CASSLGPWETQYF. The CDR3, as DNA: TGTGCCAGCAGCTTAGGGCCTTGGGAGACCCAGTACTTC.

The V and J genes are TRBV20-1 and TRBJ1-1; D unclear. CDR3 length equals 11 residues. Germline values: CDR1 DFQATT, CDR2 SNEGSKA (reference sequence). V was pared by 6 bases and J by 1 base, with 6 bases between. Written as DNA, the CDR3 is TGCAGTGCATCCGGGAACACTGAAGCTTTCTTT. It encodes CSASGNTEAFF.

This clone was counted a single time. This sequence joins TRBV2 and TRBJ1-2, with D possibly being TRBD1 (6 bases). Trimming cost V 2 bases and J 2 bases, with 15 bases left between them. The CDR3 has 16 amino acids. CDR1 SNHLY and CDR2 FYNNEI come from the germline V gene. The CDR3 is CASSESTGIMNYGYTF. The CDR3, as DNA: TGTGCCAGCAGTGAATCTACAGGGATAATGAACTATGGCTACACCTTC.

In nucleotides, the CDR3 is TGTGCCAGCAGTTCGACAGCTCTAGGGGGTGATGGCTACACCTTC. Its translation is CASSSTALGGDGYTF. The chain links TRBV27 to TRBJ1-2; tentative D call: TRBD1 (6 bases). Germline loops: CDR1 MNHEY, CDR2 SMNVEV (reference sequence). Deletions cut 4 bases from V and 6 bases from J, with 18 bases between. CDR3 size: 15 residues.

This clone was seen a handful of times. The chain employs TRBV2 and TRBJ1-6; 8 bases fit TRBD1. The CDR3 runs 16 residues. J lost 9 bases, V lost 6 bases, and 13 bases had no gene match. The germline gives CDR1 SNHLY, CDR2 FYNNEI. The CDR3 here is CASSPQGVRGLSPLHF. The CDR3 nucleotides read TGTGCCAGCAGCCCCCAGGGGGTCAGGGGGCTTTCACCCCTCCACTTT.

DNA of the CDR3: TGTGCCAGCAGCCTCCCCCAAGGGGGCGATCCTGGCTACACCTTC. Amino acid sequence: CASSLPQGGDPGYTF. V is TRBV9 and J is TRBJ1-2, with TRBD1 matching over 7 bases. This CDR3 is 15 amino acids long. The V gene end was trimmed by 4 bases and the J gene end by 7 bases; junction bases not matched to a gene: 13. Germline lookup yields CDR1 SGDLS and CDR2 YYNGEE.

This clone was recorded only once. The V call is TRBV30, the J call TRBJ2-2; possible D gene TRBD2, 5 bases. The CDR3 runs to 11 residues. From germline, CDR1 is GTSNPN and CDR2 SVGIG (reference sequence). Trimming pared 3 bases from V and 6 bases from J, leaving 5 bases between. CDR3 loop: CAWSGAGELFF. DNA for the CDR3: TGTGCCTGGAGCGGGGCCGGGGAGCTGTTTTTT.

V and J are TRBV25-1 and TRBJ1-1; 7 nucleotides agree with TRBD1. The CDR3 loop spans 14 amino acids. Germline V CDR1 and CDR2: MGHDK, SYGVNS. The V and J ends lost 6 bases and 0 bases, in that order; junction bases with no gene match: 4. The CDR3 coding sequence is TGTGCCAGCAGCGCGAGGGGGCTGAACACTGAAGCTTTCTTT. Translating gives CASSARGLNTEAFF.

The rearrangement links TRBV6-1 to TRBJ1-6; D gene ambiguous. Trimming pared 9 bases from V and 5 bases from J, leaving 11 bases between. Per the germline V gene, CDR1 is MNHNS and CDR2 is SASEGT. The CDR3 contains 13 residues. The CDR3 reads CASQDSDNSPLHF. DNA of the CDR3: TGTGCCAGTCAGGATTCCGATAATTCACCCCTCCACTTT.

This clone has a single count. The chain combines TRBV6-5 with TRBJ2-5; 8 bases match TRBD1. The J call is in doubt because the DNA end fits TRBJ2-7 better. Germline lookup yields CDR1 MNHEY and CDR2 SVGAGI. The CDR3 is 13 residues long. The chain's CDR3 is CASRAGGGSEQYF. CDR3 nucleotide sequence: TGTGCCAGCAGAGCAGGGGGCGGCTCCGAGCAGTACTTC.

This chain links TRBV7-6 with TRBJ1-1; no definite D call. CDR1 SGHVS and CDR2 FNYEAQ come from the germline V gene. The CDR3 contains 13 residues. Trimming stripped 1 base from V and 1 base from J, with 4 bases between. The CDR3 region is CASSLGRNTEAFF. The CDR3 nucleotides are TGTGCCAGCAGCTTAGGGAGGAACACTGAAGCTTTCTTT.

The chain combines TRBV7-9 with TRBJ2-2; 7 nucleotides line up with TRBD1. V was clipped by 5 bases and J by 6 bases; unmatched bases: 6. The CDR3 has 14 amino acids. Germline CDR1 SEHNR, CDR2 FQNEAQ (reference sequence). The CDR3 sequence: CASSPSRGSGELFF. The CDR3, as DNA: TGTGCCAGCAGCCCTTCCAGGGGGTCCGGGGAGCTGTTTTTT.

J is TRBJ2-7 and V is TRBV28; TRBD2 matches at 8 bases. The CDR3 runs to 14 residues. Germline-derived CDR1 and CDR2 are MDHEN and SYDVKM. V lost 5 bases to trimming and J lost 3 bases; unmatched junction nucleotides: 6. The CDR3 DNA follows: TGTGCCAGCAGTGTTGCCAGCGGGGGCTACGAGCAGTACTTC. Translated: CASSVASGGYEQYF.